The clone carrying this T cell receptor beta chain has more than one count but fewer than ten. What it recognizes is unknown. This sample stems from a study of molecular identifiers for immune sequencing clone quantification. TCRdb re-analysed the PCR reads in MiXCR, keeping a single row per CDR3 protein. The sample consists of approximately 8,000 distinct CDR3 sequences, just under 35% of them appearing once. Whole-study findings and limits: The study found clones above 20 RNA copies held over 98% of effector molecules and under 1% in naive cells.

Germline V gene sequence: CDR1 SGHDT, CDR2 YYEEEE. CDR3 length equals 14 residues. V was pared by 0 bases and J by 1 base, with 7 bases between. The chain employs TRBV5-6 and TRBJ1-2; D call uncertain. The source material was naive CD8+ T cells from blood, with Jurkat cell RNA spiked in. The subset denotes: FACS-sorted CD8+CD4-CCR7+CD45RA+ naive T cells. The sequence was collected from a human donor in good health. Some libraries in this study had Jurkat cell RNA spiked in. DNA for the CDR3: TGTGCCAGCAGCTTGGTCGCGAATAACTATGGCTACACCTTC. Translated, it gives CASSLVANNYGYTF. Using reference TRBV5-6 and TRBJ1-2 for the parts outside the CDR3, the full variable domain is DAGVTQSPTHLIKTRGQQVTLRCSPKSGHDTVSWYQQALGQGPQFIFQYYEEEERQRGNFPDRFSGHQFPNYSSELNVNALLLGDSALYLCASSLVANNYGYTFGSGTRLTVV.